Given below is one T cell receptor beta chain in context. The germline V gene has CDR1 MNHEY and CDR2 SMNVEV (reference sequence). There are 16 residues in the CDR3. The V gene end was trimmed by 5 bases and the J gene end by 4 bases; junction bases not matched to a gene: 9. Participants came from 24 US areas, aged roughly 18 to 89 years. Donors were grouped by their self-reported clinical history. Clones were read by immunoSEQ multiplex PCR, and TCRdb kept only the in-frame ones, dropping some. The sample holds about 190,000 clones; 76% are singletons and the top ten take roughly a sixth. The sample belongs to a study of blood T cell repertoires in COVID-19. Background on the study: Samples of COVID-19 (acute and convalescent) were obtained from the United States, Italy and Spain.

Specimen: PBMCs or T cells enriched from blood (not recorded which). The chain has TRBV27 and TRBJ2-3; 10 bases are shared with TRBD2. This receptor was obtained from a woman aged 45-59 years with acute COVID-19. As DNA, the CDR3 is TGTGCCAGCAGTGACCACAGCGGGGGGGCTTCAGATACGCAGTATTTT. Protein: CASSDHSGGASDTQYF.